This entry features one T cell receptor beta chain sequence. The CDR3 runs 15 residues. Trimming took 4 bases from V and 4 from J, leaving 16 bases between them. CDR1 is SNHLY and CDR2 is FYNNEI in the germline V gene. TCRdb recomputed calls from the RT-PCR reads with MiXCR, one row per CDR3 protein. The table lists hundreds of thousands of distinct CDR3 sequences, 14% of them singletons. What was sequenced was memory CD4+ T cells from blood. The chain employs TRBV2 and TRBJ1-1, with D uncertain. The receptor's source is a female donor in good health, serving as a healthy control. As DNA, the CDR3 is TGTGCCAGCAGTGTTTTGGGAGGAGCAGTCACTGAAGCTTTCTTT. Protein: CASSVLGGAVTEAFF. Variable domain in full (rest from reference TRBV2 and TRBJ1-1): EPEVTQTPSHQVTQMGQEVILRCVPISNHLYFYWYRQILGQKVEFLVSFYNNEISEKSEIFDDQFSVERPDGSNFTLKIRSTKLEDSAMYFCASSVLGGAVTEAFFGQGTRLTVV.